Presented here are 27 T cell receptor beta chains from one specimen sequenced in a study of beta chain features in type 1 diabetes. Expressed TCRB transcripts were sequenced, since all the RNA that had been isolated was reverse transcribed. Clones were read by immunoSEQ multiplex PCR, and TCRdb kept only the in-frame ones, dropping some. The sample has over 500,000 clones; 15% to 19% are singletons. The specimen sequenced was naive CD4+ T cells from blood. The receptors come from a young man in good health.

This clone appeared a single time. The rearrangement links TRBV6-5 to TRBJ2-1, with TRBD2 matching 9 bases. The CDR3 runs to 14 residues. Germline assignment: CDR1 MNHEY and CDR2 SVGAGI. The junction had 5 bases not matched to a gene; V was cut back by 5 bases and J by 6 bases. The CDR3 sequence is CASSNSGRSNEQFF. The DNA for the CDR3 is TGTGCCAGCAGTAACAGCGGGAGGTCCAATGAGCAGTTCTTC.

This chain uses TRBV5-1 with TRBJ2-3; 8 bases match TRBD2. Looked up from germline, CDR1 is SGHRS and CDR2 is YFSETQ. The CDR3 covers 16 residues. V lost 1 base to trimming and J lost 3 bases; unmatched junction nucleotides: 7. CDR3 DNA: TGCGCCAGCAGCTTGACGCGGGAGGTGGATACAGATACGCAGTATTTT. It encodes CASSLTREVDTDTQYF. Based on the CDR3 plus reference TRBV5-1 and TRBJ2-3, the full variable domain is KAGVTQTPRYLIKTRGQQVTLSCSPISGHRSVSWYQQTPGQGLQFLFEYFSETQRNKGNFPGRFSGRQFSNSRSEMNVSTLELGDSALYLCASSLTREVDTDTQYFGPGTRLTVL.

J is TRBJ2-2 and V is TRBV9; weak D call: TRBD1 (6 bases). The V gene's germline CDR1 is SGDLS and CDR2 YYNGEE. Trimming took off 3 bases at V and 0 bases at J, with 9 bases between the two ends. This CDR3 spans 15 amino acids. The chain's CDR3 is CASSAGQPNTGELFF. The DNA of the CDR3 is TGTGCCAGCAGCGCGGGACAACCGAACACCGGGGAGCTGTTTTTT.

A note on this clone: Other DNA sequences in this sample translate to the same CDR3. This chain uses TRBV9 with TRBJ2-1, with 7 bases matching TRBD2. Germline assignment: CDR1 SGDLS and CDR2 YYNGEE. Trimming cost V 0 bases and J 3 bases; bases outside gene matches: 3. The CDR3 runs to 15 residues. The CDR3 loop is CASSVVGGGYNEQFF. In DNA form, the CDR3 reads TGTGCCAGCAGCGTAGTAGGCGGGGGCTACAATGAGCAGTTCTTC.

This clone came up a few times. The chain couples TRBV7-2 to TRBJ2-2; D is ambiguous. This CDR3 has 16 amino acids. V lost 3 bases and J 0 bases, leaving 11 bases between the germline ends. Germline V lookup: CDR1 SGHTA, CDR2 FQGNSA. The CDR3 here is CASSFLLGTNTGELFF. CDR3 nucleotides: TGTGCCAGCAGCTTTCTTCTGGGAACGAACACCGGGGAGCTGTTTTTT.

The rearrangement joins TRBV28 to TRBJ2-7; 9 bases line up with TRBD1. Germline V gives CDR1 MDHEN, CDR2 SYDVKM. CDR3 length: 16 amino acids. J lost 6 bases, V lost 5 bases, and 14 bases had no gene match. The CDR3 is CASSRYPGQGICEQYF. The CDR3, as DNA: TGTGCCAGCAGTCGCTACCCGGGACAGGGCATATGCGAGCAGTACTTC.

The V gene is TRBV29-1, the J gene TRBJ1-2; the D gene is possibly TRBD1 (5 bases). Germline V lookup: CDR1 SQVTM, CDR2 ANQGSEA. The CDR3 covers 12 residues. V was shortened by 7 bases and J by 2 bases, with 11 bases between the two germline ends. This CDR3 reads CSAKGRNYGYTF. CDR3 sequence (DNA): TGCAGCGCCAAGGGACGGAACTATGGCTACACCTTC.

This clone was counted between two and nine times. V and J are TRBV6-1 and TRBJ1-2; D remains unclear. V lost 8 bases to trimming and J lost 4 bases, with 11 bases between them. Germline loops: CDR1 MNHNS, CDR2 SASEGT. This CDR3 is 12 amino acids long. DNA of the CDR3: TGTGCCAGCGCGGCGTTCCGCTATGGCTACACCTTC. This gives the protein CASAAFRYGYTF.

This clone has just a few counts. The gene calls are TRBV29-1 and TRBJ1-4, with 10 positions matching TRBD1. The V and J ends lost 4 bases and 2 bases, in that order; junction bases with no gene match: 1. Germline V CDR1 and CDR2: SQVTM, ANQGSEA. CDR3 length: 14 amino acids. In nucleotides, the CDR3 is TGCAGCGTTGGACAGGGGGCGACTAATGAAAAACTGTTTTTT. It codes for CSVGQGATNEKLFF.

V is TRBV11-3 and J is TRBJ2-7; perhaps TRBD2 as D (6 bases). The CDR3 sequence is 13 residues long. Germline V gives CDR1 SGHNT, CDR2 YENEEA. Trimming shortened V by 5 bases and J by 5 bases, and 13 bases separated the two germline ends. CDR3 nucleotides: TGTGCCAGCAGCCCCTATCGGACTAACGAGCAGTACTTC. This gives the protein CASSPYRTNEQYF. The full variable domain, rest sourced from reference TRBV11-3 and TRBJ2-7, is EAGVVQSPRYKIIEKKQPVAFWCNPISGHNTLYWYLQNLGQGPELLIRYENEEAVDDSQLPKDRFSAERLKGVDSTLKIQPAELGDSAVYLCASSPYRTNEQYFGPGTRLTVT.

There are a few counts of this clone. The chain uses TRBV5-6 and TRBJ1-5; TRBD1 might be the D (5 bases). This CDR3 has 15 amino acids. With 2 bases removed from V and 4 bases from J, the gap between germline ends came to 13 bases. Germline V gives CDR1 SGHDT, CDR2 YYEEEE. The CDR3 DNA reads as TGTGCCAGCAGCTTTGTAGGGGCAGCTAATCAGCCCCAGCATTTT. Translation: CASSFVGAANQPQHF.

J is TRBJ1-3 and V is TRBV28, with no clear D. With 4 bases removed from V and 0 bases from J, the gap between germline ends came to 10 bases. There are 15 residues in the CDR3. Germline V gene data show CDR1 as MDHEN and CDR2 as SYDVKM. CDR3 nucleotides: TGTGCCAGCAGTTCACAGAAATCCTCTGGAAACACCATATATTTT. It codes for CASSSQKSSGNTIYF.

This clone was counted between two and nine times. Other DNA sequences in the sample encode the same CDR3. The J gene is TRBJ2-7, the V gene TRBV5-1; D unresolved. This CDR3 is 14 amino acids long. The germline gives CDR1 SGHRS, CDR2 YFSETQ. Trimming cost V 0 bases and J 2 bases, with 9 bases left between them. The chain's CDR3 is CASSLDGSAYEQYF. The CDR3 DNA sequence: TGCGCCAGCAGCTTGGACGGCAGCGCCTACGAGCAGTACTTC.

The chain couples TRBV9 to TRBJ2-3, with 14 bases lining up with TRBD2. The V gene end was trimmed by 4 bases and the J gene end by 7 bases; junction bases not matched to a gene: 11. The CDR3 runs 17 residues. Germline V gene lookup returns CDR1 SGDLS and CDR2 YYNGEE. This chain's CDR3 is CASSPGLAGGSQNTQYF. The CDR3 bases are TGTGCCAGCAGCCCTGGACTAGCGGGAGGTTCGCAAAATACGCAGTATTTT.

V gene TRBV5-1 combines with J gene TRBJ1-2, with 8 bases lining up with TRBD1. The J segment lost 6 bases and the V segment lost 3 bases, leaving 7 bases of the junction unmatched. The CDR3 runs to 14 residues. From germline, CDR1 is SGHRS and CDR2 YFSETQ. The DNA for the CDR3 is TGCGCCAGCAGCTCGGACAGGGACCGGAATGGCTACACCTTC. Amino acids: CASSSDRDRNGYTF.

About this clone itself: The sample has other DNA sequences that encode this CDR3 too. This chain connects TRBV29-1 to TRBJ2-2, with TRBD1 matching over 10 bases. The germline CDR1 and CDR2 sequences are SQVTM and ANQGSEA. V was clipped by 4 bases and J by 1 base; unmatched bases: 0. This CDR3 has 14 residues. The CDR3 coding sequence is TGCAGCGTTGGGGACAGGGGGAACACCGGGGAGCTGTTTTTT. It codes for CSVGDRGNTGELFF.

In its sample, this clone was seen a few times. The J gene is TRBJ2-5, the V gene TRBV2; TRBD1 might be the D (6 bases). The CDR3 spans 13 residues. The germline CDR1 and CDR2 sequences are SNHLY and FYNNEI. Trimming shortened V by 5 bases and J by 3 bases, and 10 bases separated the two germline ends. The CDR3 nucleotides read TGTGCCAGCAGTTTGGACAGAGAAGAGACCCAGTACTTC. Its protein is CASSLDREETQYF.

This chain links TRBV27 with TRBJ2-7, with 14 bases that match TRBD2. Germline V gene data show CDR1 as MNHEY and CDR2 as SMNVEV (reference sequence). J gave up 0 bases and V 2 bases, and 9 bases lay outside the gene matches. The CDR3 has 19 amino acids. The CDR3 spells CASSLGGLAGDWGSYEQYF. The CDR3 DNA reads as TGTGCCAGCAGTTTAGGGGGACTAGCGGGAGATTGGGGCTCCTACGAGCAGTACTTC.

This clone was counted a single time. The rearrangement links TRBV18 to TRBJ1-4; D uncertain. CDR1 and CDR2 from the germline V gene are KGHSH and LQKENI. This CDR3 contains 13 residues. Trimming pared 3 bases from V and 7 bases from J, leaving 9 bases between. CDR3 protein: CASSPWGGEKLFF. CDR3 DNA sequence: TGTGCCAGCTCACCGTGGGGTGGTGAAAAACTGTTTTTT. Filled out from reference TRBV18 and TRBJ1-4, the complete variable domain reads NAGVMQNPRHLVRRRGQEARLRCSPMKGHSHVYWYRQLPEEGLKFMVYLQKENIIDESGMPKERFSAEFPKEGPSILRIQQVVRGDSAAYFCASSPWGGEKLFFGSGTQLSVL.

The V and J genes are TRBV29-1 and TRBJ2-7; D not resolved. Germline V gene sequence: CDR1 SQVTM, CDR2 ANQGSEA. This CDR3 has 13 residues. The ends were cut back, 6 bases at V and 3 bases at J, with 15 bases in the middle. The CDR3 sequence: CSVGKGRLYEQYF. DNA of the CDR3: TGCAGCGTGGGAAAAGGTCGTCTCTACGAGCAGTACTTC.

The V call is TRBV28, the J call TRBJ2-1; no reliable D call. Germline values: CDR1 MDHEN, CDR2 SYDVKM. The CDR3 runs 14 residues. V gave up 2 bases and J gave up 8 bases, with 13 bases separating them. CDR3 amino acids: CASSLPDEAHEQFF. In DNA, the CDR3 is TGTGCCAGCAGTTTACCCGATGAGGCGCATGAGCAGTTCTTC.

The count of this clone is one. The V and J genes are TRBV6-5 and TRBJ1-5; 7 nucleotides align to TRBD1. J lost 11 bases, V lost 6 bases, and 16 bases had no gene match. Germline CDR1 and CDR2: MNHEY and SVGAGI. The CDR3 totals 15 residues. The CDR3 DNA follows: TGTGCCAGCAGCCAGACCAGCGCAGGGGGTAAAGCCCAGCATTTT. It codes for CASSQTSAGGKAQHF.

The chain employs TRBV7-3 and TRBJ1-2; no clear D gene. The germline gives CDR1 SGHTA, CDR2 FQGTGA. The CDR3 runs 15 residues. Trimming left V 5 bases short and J 4 bases short, with 17 bases between. CDR3 residues: CASSLGPDAAYGYTF. The CDR3 coding sequence is TGTGCCAGCAGCCTAGGTCCAGACGCCGCCTATGGCTACACCTTC.

The chain couples TRBV6-4 to TRBJ2-3; 7 nucleotides align to TRBD2. The ends lost 2 bases at V and 2 bases at J; junction bases unmatched: 7. The germline gives CDR1 MRHNA, CDR2 SNTAGT. CDR3 length: 16 residues. The CDR3 sequence is CASSDGGVSDTDTQYF. The CDR3 nucleotides read TGTGCCAGCAGTGACGGGGGGGTTTCTGACACAGATACGCAGTATTTT.

The table lists this clone with a few counts. The chain recombines TRBV9 with TRBJ1-2, with unresolved D. The CDR3 length is 14 residues. Germline CDR1 SGDLS, CDR2 YYNGEE. Trimming left V 0 bases short and J 6 bases short, with 12 bases between. The CDR3 protein is CASSVGASRNGYTF. For the CDR3, the DNA is TGTGCCAGCAGCGTAGGTGCGAGTAGGAATGGCTACACCTTC.

This clone was seen only a few times. The chain is built from TRBV7-9 and TRBJ2-7; tentatively, D is TRBD2 (6 bases). The germline V gene encodes CDR1 SEHNR and CDR2 FQNEAQ (reference sequence). The V and J ends lost 5 bases and 4 bases respectively, with 15 bases between them. The CDR3 is made up of 14 amino acids. Here the CDR3 reads CASSIQYRGYEQYF. CDR3 bases: TGTGCCAGCAGCATTCAATACCGGGGGTACGAGCAGTACTTC.

This rearrangement joins TRBV30 to TRBJ1-1; no firm D call. The CDR3 is made up of 13 amino acids. Germline CDR1 reads GTSNPN; CDR2 reads SVGIG (reference sequence). Between the trimmed V and J ends, which lost 1 base and 8 bases, there was a span of 14 bases. CDR3 in amino acids: CAWSAAQSLEAFF. CDR3 in DNA: TGTGCCTGGAGTGCCGCGCAGTCCCTGGAAGCTTTCTTT.